The clone carrying this TCR beta chain was counted between two and nine times. Its antigen is unidentified. Study findings and constraints: Tumor Tregs overlapped most with tumor, then blood, naive CD4+ cells. Whole repertoires were not studied in the larger cohort, only one V-J beta rearrangement.

CD4+CD45RO+CD25- cells were isolated as memory CD4+ T cells. Semi-nested PCR with Nested Universal Primer A followed constant-region reverse priming of full-length variable regions. TCRdb recomputed calls from the 5' RACE reads with MiXCR, one row per CDR3 protein. The sample has tens of thousands of distinct CDR3 sequences; roughly 28% are singletons. V was trimmed by 8 bases and J by 1 base, leaving 11 bases between them. CDR3 size: 13 residues. The sample taken for sequencing was tumor-infiltrating memory CD4+ T cells sorted from the breast tumor. Subset defined: memory CD4+ T cells, CD4+CD45RO+CD25-. The genes are TRBV12-3 or TRBV12-4 and TRBJ1-1; D perhaps matches TRBD1 (5 bases). The receptor comes from a female donor with breast cancer. The DNA for the CDR3 is TGTGCCAGCGGAGGGGATGCGAACACTGAAGCTTTCTTT. Protein sequence: CASGGDANTEAFF.